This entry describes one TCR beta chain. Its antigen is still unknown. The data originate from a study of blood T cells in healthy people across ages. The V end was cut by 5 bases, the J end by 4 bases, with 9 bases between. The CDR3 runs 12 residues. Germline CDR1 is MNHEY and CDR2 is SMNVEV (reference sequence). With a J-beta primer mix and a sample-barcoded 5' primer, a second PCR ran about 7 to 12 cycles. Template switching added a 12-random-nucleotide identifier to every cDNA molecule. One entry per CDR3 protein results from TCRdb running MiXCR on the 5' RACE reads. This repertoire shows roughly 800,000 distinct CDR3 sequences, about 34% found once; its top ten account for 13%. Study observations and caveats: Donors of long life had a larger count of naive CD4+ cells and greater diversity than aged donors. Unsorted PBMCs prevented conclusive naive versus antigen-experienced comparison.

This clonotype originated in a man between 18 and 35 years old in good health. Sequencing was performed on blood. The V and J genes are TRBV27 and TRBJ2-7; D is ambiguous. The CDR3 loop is CASSTSRYEQYF. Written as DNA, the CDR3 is TGTGCCAGCAGTACATCCCGGTACGAGCAGTACTTC.